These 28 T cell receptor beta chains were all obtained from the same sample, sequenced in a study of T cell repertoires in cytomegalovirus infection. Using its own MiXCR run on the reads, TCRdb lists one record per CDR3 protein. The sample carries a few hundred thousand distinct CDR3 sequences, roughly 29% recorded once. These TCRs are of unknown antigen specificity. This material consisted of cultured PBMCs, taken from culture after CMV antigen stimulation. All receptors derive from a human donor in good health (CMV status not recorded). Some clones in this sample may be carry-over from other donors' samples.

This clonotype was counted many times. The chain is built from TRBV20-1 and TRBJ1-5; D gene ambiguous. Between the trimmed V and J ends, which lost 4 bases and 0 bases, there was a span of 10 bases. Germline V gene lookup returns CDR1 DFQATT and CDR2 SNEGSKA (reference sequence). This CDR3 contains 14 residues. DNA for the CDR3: TGCAGTGCTACTGGGCTCCTTAGCAATCAGCCCCAGCATTTT. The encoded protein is CSATGLLSNQPQHF.

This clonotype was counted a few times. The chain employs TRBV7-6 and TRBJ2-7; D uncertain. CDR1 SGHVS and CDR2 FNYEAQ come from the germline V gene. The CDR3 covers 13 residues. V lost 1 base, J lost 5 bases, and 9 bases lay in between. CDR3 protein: CASSLEISDEQYF. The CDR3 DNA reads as TGTGCCAGCAGCTTAGAGATCAGCGACGAGCAGTACTTC.

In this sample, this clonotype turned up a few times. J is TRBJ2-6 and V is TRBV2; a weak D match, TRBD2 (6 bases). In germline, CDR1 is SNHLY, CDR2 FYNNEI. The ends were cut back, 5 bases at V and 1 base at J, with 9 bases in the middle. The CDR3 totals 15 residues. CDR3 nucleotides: TGTGCCAGCAGTACCGGGAGTTCTGGGGCCAACGTCCTGACTTTC. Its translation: CASSTGSSGANVLTF.

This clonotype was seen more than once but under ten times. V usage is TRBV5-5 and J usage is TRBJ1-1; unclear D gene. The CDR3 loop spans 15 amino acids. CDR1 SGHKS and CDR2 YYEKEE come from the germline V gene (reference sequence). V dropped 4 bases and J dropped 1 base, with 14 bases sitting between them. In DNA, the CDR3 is TGTGCCAGCAGCCCGACGGGAACACAGAACACTGAAGCTTTCTTT. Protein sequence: CASSPTGTQNTEAFF.

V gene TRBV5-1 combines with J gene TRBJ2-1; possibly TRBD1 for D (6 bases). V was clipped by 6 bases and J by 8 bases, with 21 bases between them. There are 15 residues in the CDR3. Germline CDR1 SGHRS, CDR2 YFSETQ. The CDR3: CASNLRPGVSDEQFF. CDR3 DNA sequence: TGCGCCAGCAACCTCCGCCCAGGGGTGAGTGATGAGCAGTTCTTC.

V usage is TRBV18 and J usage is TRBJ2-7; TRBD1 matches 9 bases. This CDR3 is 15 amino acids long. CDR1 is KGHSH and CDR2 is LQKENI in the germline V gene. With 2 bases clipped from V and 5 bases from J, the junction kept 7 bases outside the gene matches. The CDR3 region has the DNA TGTGCCAGCTCACCAGAACAGGGGGCGAGGCACGAGCAGTACTTC. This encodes CASSPEQGARHEQYF.

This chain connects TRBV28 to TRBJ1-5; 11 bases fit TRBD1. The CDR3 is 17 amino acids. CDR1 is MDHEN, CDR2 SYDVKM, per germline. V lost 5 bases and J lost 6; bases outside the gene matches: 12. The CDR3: CASSSASGQGASQPQHF. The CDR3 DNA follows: TGTGCCAGCAGTAGCGCCTCCGGACAGGGGGCTAGTCAGCCCCAGCATTTT. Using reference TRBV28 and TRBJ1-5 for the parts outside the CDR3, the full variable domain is DVKVTQSSRYLVKRTGEKVFLECVQDMDHENMFWYRQDPGLGLRLIYFSYDVKMKEKGDIPEGYSVSREKKERFSLILESASTNQTSMYLCASSSASGQGASQPQHFGDGTRLSIL.

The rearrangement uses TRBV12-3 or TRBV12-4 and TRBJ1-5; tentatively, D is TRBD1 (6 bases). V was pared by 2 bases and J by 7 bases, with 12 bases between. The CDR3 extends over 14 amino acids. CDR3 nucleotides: TGTGCCAGCAGTTTAAAAAGCAGGGGACAGCCCCAGCATTTT. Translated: CASSLKSRGQPQHF.

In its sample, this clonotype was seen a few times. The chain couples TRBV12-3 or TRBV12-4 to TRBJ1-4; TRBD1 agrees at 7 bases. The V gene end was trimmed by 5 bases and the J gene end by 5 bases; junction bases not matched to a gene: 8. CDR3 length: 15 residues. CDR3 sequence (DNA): TGTGCCAGCAGTGCCGGGACAGCACTCAATGAAAAACTGTTTTTT. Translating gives CASSAGTALNEKLFF.

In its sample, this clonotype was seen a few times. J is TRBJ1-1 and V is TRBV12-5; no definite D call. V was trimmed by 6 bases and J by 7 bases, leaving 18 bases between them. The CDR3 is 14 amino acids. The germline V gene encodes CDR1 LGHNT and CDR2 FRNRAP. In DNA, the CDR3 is TGTGCTAGTGGCCCCGGACCCAGGTTGGGTGAAGCTTTCTTT. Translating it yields CASGPGPRLGEAFF.

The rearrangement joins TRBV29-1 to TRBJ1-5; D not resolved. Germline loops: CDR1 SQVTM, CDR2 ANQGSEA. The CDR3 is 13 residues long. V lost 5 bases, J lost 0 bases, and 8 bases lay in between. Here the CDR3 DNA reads TGCAGCGTTCGACTCAATAGCAATCAGCCCCAGCATTTT. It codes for CSVRLNSNQPQHF.

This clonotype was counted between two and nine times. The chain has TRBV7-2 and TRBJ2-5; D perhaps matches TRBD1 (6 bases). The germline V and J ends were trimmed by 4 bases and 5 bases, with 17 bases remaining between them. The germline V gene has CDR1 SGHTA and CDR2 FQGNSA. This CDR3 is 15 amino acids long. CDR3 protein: CASSYRGSDGETQYF. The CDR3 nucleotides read TGTGCCAGCAGCTATAGGGGGAGCGACGGGGAGACCCAGTACTTC.

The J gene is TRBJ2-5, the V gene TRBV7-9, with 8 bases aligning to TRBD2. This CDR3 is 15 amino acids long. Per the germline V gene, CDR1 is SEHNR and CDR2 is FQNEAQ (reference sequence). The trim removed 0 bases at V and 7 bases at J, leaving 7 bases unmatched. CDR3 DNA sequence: TGTGCCAGCAGCTTAGCGGGGACTAGGGAAAGGACCCAGTACTTC. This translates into CASSLAGTRERTQYF.

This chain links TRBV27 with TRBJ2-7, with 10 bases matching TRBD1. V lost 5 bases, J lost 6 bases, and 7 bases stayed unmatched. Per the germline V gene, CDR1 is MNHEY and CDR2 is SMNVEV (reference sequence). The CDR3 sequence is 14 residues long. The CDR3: CASSPGTGAAEQYF. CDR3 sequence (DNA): TGTGCCAGCAGTCCCGGGACAGGGGCCGCCGAGCAGTACTTC.

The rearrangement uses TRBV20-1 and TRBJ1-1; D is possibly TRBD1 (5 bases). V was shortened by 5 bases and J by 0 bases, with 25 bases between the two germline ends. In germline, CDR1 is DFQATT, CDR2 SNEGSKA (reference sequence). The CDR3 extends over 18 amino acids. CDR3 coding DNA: TGCAGTGCTGGGGGGTGGGGGGAGTCCGACCCAATGAACACTGAAGCTTTCTTT. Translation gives CSAGGWGESDPMNTEAFF.

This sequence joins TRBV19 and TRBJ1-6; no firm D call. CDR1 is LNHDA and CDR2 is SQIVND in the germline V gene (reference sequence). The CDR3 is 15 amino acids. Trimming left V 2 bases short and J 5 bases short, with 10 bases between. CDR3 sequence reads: CASSIRRPDNSPLHF. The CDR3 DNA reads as TGTGCCAGTAGTATAAGAAGACCTGATAATTCACCCCTCCACTTT.

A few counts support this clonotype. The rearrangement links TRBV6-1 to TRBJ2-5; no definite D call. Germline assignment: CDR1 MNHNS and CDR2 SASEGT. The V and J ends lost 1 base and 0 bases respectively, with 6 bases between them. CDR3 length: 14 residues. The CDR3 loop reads CASSEDTYQETQYF. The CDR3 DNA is TGTGCCAGCAGTGAAGACACGTACCAAGAGACCCAGTACTTC.

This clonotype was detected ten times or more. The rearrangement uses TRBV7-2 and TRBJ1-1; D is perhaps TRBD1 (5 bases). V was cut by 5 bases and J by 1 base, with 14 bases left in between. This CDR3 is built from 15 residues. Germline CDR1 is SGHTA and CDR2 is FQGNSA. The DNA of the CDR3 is TGTGCCAGCAGCCAACGACAGAGGCAGAACACTGAAGCTTTCTTT. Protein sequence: CASSQRQRQNTEAFF.

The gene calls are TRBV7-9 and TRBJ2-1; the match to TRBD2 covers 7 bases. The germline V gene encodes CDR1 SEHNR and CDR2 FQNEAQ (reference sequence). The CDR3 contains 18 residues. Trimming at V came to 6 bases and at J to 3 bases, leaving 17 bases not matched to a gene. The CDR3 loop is CASRHRGTIRENYNEQFF. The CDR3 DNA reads TGTGCCAGCAGACATCGCGGGACTATCAGGGAGAACTACAATGAGCAGTTCTTC.

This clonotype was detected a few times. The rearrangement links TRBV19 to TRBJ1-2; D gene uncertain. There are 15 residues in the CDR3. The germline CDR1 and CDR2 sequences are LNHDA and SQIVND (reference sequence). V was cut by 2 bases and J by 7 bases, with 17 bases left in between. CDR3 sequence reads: CASSIKWESAGGYTF. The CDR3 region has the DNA TGTGCCAGTAGTATAAAATGGGAGAGCGCCGGTGGCTACACCTTC. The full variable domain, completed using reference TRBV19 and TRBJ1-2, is DGGITQSPKYLFRKEGQNVTLSCEQNLNHDAMYWYRQDPGQGLRLIYYSQIVNDFQKGDIAEGYSVSREKKESFPLTVTSAQKNPTAFYLCASSIKWESAGGYTFGSGTRLTVV.

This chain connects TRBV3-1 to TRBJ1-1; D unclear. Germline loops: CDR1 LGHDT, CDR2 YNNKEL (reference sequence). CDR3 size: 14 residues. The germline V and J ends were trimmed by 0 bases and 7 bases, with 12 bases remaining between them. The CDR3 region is CASSQEGHTGEAFF. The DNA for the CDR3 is TGTGCCAGCAGCCAAGAAGGCCATACCGGTGAAGCTTTCTTT.

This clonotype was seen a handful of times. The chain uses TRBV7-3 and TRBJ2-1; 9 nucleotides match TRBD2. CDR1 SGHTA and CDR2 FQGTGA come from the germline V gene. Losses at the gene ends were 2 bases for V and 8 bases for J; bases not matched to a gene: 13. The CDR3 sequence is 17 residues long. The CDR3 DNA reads TGTGCCAGCAGCTTACCCCGGGTAGCGGGAGAAATTGATGAGCAGTTCTTC. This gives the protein CASSLPRVAGEIDEQFF.

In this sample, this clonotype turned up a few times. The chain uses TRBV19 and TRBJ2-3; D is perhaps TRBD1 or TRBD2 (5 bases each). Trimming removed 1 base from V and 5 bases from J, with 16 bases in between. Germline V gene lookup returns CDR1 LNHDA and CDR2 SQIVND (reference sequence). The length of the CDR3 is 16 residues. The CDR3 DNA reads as TGTGCCAGTAGTATAGGTCCGGGACCCTCCGGAGATACGCAGTATTTT. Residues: CASSIGPGPSGDTQYF.

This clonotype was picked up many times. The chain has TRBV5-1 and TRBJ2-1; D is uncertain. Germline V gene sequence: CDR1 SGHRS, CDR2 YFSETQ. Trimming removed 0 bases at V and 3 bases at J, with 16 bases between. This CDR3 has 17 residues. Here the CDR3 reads CASSLDISVANYNEQFF. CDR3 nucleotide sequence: TGCGCCAGCAGCTTGGATATCTCCGTCGCCAACTACAATGAGCAGTTCTTC.

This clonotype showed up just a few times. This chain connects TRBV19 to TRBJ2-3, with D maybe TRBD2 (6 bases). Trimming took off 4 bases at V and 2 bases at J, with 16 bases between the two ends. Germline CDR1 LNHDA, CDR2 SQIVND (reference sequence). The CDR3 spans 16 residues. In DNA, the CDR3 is TGTGCCAGTAGTAACGGAAGAGCGGGCCCCACAGATACGCAGTATTTT. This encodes CASSNGRAGPTDTQYF.

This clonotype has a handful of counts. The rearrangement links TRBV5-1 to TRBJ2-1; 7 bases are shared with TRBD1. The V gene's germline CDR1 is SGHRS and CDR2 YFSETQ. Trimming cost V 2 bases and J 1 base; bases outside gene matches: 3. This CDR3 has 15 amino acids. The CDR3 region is CASSLGQASYNEQFF. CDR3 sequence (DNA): TGCGCCAGCAGCTTAGGACAGGCTTCCTACAATGAGCAGTTCTTC.

Written as DNA, the CDR3 is TGTGCCAGTAGTATCAGGCGCGGCTACACCTTC. Translation: CASSIRRGYTF. The chain has TRBV19 and TRBJ1-2; D unresolved. The CDR3 sequence is 11 residues long. V was trimmed by 3 bases and J by 8 bases, leaving 7 bases between them. Germline V lookup: CDR1 LNHDA, CDR2 SQIVND (reference sequence).

The CDR3 loop is CASSYGDRVEIYGYTF. DNA for the CDR3: TGCGCCAGCAGCTACGGAGATCGAGTGGAGATCTATGGCTACACCTTC. V usage is TRBV5-1 and J usage is TRBJ1-2; D is undetermined. The germline V gene has CDR1 SGHRS and CDR2 YFSETQ. V lost 3 bases and J 4 bases, leaving 19 bases between the germline ends. CDR3 size: 16 residues.